The 19 T cell receptor beta chains below were found in one sample sequenced in a study of blood T cell repertoires in COVID-19. TCRdb's copy holds only in-frame clones and misses some; the assay was immunoSEQ multiplex PCR. The sample contains about 140,000 clones, around four fifths of which appear only once. Sequencing was carried out using PBMCs or T cells enriched from blood (not recorded which). The receptors originated from a woman aged 40 to 49 who had recovered from COVID-19.

Here the CDR3 DNA reads TGTGCCAGCTCACCGAGTATGAACACTGAAGCTTTCTTT. The encoded protein is CASSPSMNTEAFF. V and J are TRBV18 and TRBJ1-1; no reliable D call. V was trimmed by 3 bases and J by 0 bases, leaving 5 bases between them. Germline loops: CDR1 KGHSH, CDR2 LQKENI. The CDR3 contains 13 residues.

This rearrangement joins TRBV2 to TRBJ2-3; 9 positions agree with TRBD2. The CDR3 spans 17 residues. CDR1 and CDR2 from the germline V gene are SNHLY and FYNNEI. After removal of 5 bases from V and 1 base from J, the junction contained 10 bases not matched to a gene. In nucleotides, the CDR3 is TGTGCCAGCAGTAATTCTAAAGCGGGGGGAGGCACAGATACGCAGTATTTT. This sequence encodes CASSNSKAGGGTDTQYF.

This clone was detected a few times. This sequence joins TRBV7-9 and TRBJ2-3; 7 nucleotides match TRBD2. The germline V gene encodes CDR1 SEHNR and CDR2 FQNEAQ (reference sequence). V shed 8 bases, J shed 2 bases, and the junction held 7 bases outside the gene matches. The length of the CDR3 is 14 residues. The CDR3 loop reads CASQPGGFTDTQYF. In nucleotides, the CDR3 is TGTGCCAGCCAACCGGGGGGATTCACAGATACGCAGTATTTT.

The V gene is TRBV27, the J gene TRBJ2-7, with 9 positions matching TRBD1. The V and J ends lost 4 bases and 4 bases, in that order; junction bases with no gene match: 8. Germline V gives CDR1 MNHEY, CDR2 SMNVEV (reference sequence). This CDR3 spans 15 amino acids. The CDR3 DNA follows: TGTGCCAGCAGTTCCTATCCCGGGACAGGGTACGAGCAGTACTTC. This sequence encodes CASSSYPGTGYEQYF.

The sample holds one count of this clone. Other nucleotide sequences from this sample produce the same CDR3. V is TRBV30 and J is TRBJ1-1; 7 bases align to TRBD1. Germline V lookup: CDR1 GTSNPN, CDR2 SVGIG (reference sequence). With 3 bases clipped from V and 0 bases from J, the junction kept 1 base outside the gene matches. CDR3 length equals 13 residues. CDR3 bases: TGTGCCTGGAGGGGACAGCTGAACACTGAAGCTTTCTTT. This codes for CAWRGQLNTEAFF.

The rearrangement uses TRBV19 and TRBJ1-5; perhaps TRBD1 as D (5 bases). The germline V gene has CDR1 LNHDA and CDR2 SQIVND (reference sequence). This CDR3 comprises 14 residues. Trimming cost V 7 bases and J 9 bases, with 19 bases left between them. For the CDR3, the DNA is TGTGCCAGTACCCCCCAGGGAGGGTTCGGGCCCCAGCATTTT. It yields the protein CASTPQGGFGPQHF.

V usage is TRBV30 and J usage is TRBJ2-7; D is uncertain. CDR3 length: 14 residues. V dropped 3 bases and J dropped 2 bases, with 14 bases sitting between them. Germline lookup yields CDR1 GTSNPN and CDR2 SVGIG (reference sequence). The CDR3 protein is CAWSSAASTYEQYF. CDR3 DNA: TGTGCCTGGAGCTCGGCGGCCTCTACCTACGAGCAGTACTTC.

The chain carries TRBV5-8 and TRBJ1-4; 7 positions agree with TRBD1. Germline V gene sequence: CDR1 SGHTS, CDR2 YDEGEE. The V gene end was trimmed by 2 bases and the J gene end by 4 bases; junction bases not matched to a gene: 2. This CDR3 has 14 amino acids. The CDR3 spells CASSFTGVNEKLFF. The CDR3 DNA is TGTGCCAGCAGCTTCACAGGGGTTAATGAAAAACTGTTTTTT.

The chain links TRBV9 to TRBJ2-2; 8 bases agree with TRBD1. Germline-derived CDR1 and CDR2 are SGDLS and YYNGEE. This CDR3 is built from 14 residues. The junction had 4 bases not matched to a gene; V was cut back by 0 bases and J by 9 bases. In nucleotides, the CDR3 is TGTGCCAGCAGCGTAGGCCAGGGGGCAAGGGAGCTGTTTTTT. Protein sequence: CASSVGQGARELFF.

V gene TRBV29-1 combines with J gene TRBJ2-2, with D uncertain. The germline CDR1 and CDR2 sequences are SQVTM and ANQGSEA. The CDR3 has 13 residues. V dropped 1 base and J dropped 3 bases, with 6 bases sitting between them. This chain's CDR3 is CSVEGTDTGELFF. The CDR3 coding sequence is TGCAGCGTTGAAGGAACAGACACCGGGGAGCTGTTTTTT.

This rearrangement joins TRBV6-1 to TRBJ2-1; 10 nucleotides match TRBD2. Germline V gene lookup returns CDR1 MNHNS and CDR2 SASEGT. The trim removed 3 bases at V and 8 bases at J, leaving 4 bases unmatched. This CDR3 is 14 amino acids long. The CDR3: CASSEGLAIHEQFF. The DNA for the CDR3 is TGTGCCAGCAGTGAGGGACTAGCGATCCATGAGCAGTTCTTC.

The chain joins TRBV6-5 to TRBJ2-1; 7 bases agree with TRBD2. Germline lookup yields CDR1 MNHEY and CDR2 SVGAGI. CDR3 size: 14 residues. V dropped 5 bases and J dropped 6; count of bases not matched to a gene: 7. CDR3: CASSRTRAINEQFF. As DNA, the CDR3 is TGTGCCAGCAGTCGGACTAGAGCGATCAATGAGCAGTTCTTC.

The V gene is TRBV7-8, the J gene TRBJ2-7, with unresolved D. The CDR3 length is 14 residues. Between the trimmed V and J ends, which lost 1 base and 6 bases, there was a span of 13 bases. Germline V gene data show CDR1 as SGHVS and CDR2 as FQNEAQ. The CDR3 protein is CASSLGSGLAEQYF. The CDR3 nucleotides are TGTGCCAGCAGCTTAGGATCCGGGTTGGCCGAGCAGTACTTC.

This clone showed up just once. This chain connects TRBV4-1 to TRBJ2-5; D may be TRBD2 (5 bases). Germline values: CDR1 MGHRA, CDR2 YSYEKL. The CDR3 spans 16 residues. The V end lost 4 bases, the J end lost 0 bases, and 15 bases lay between the germline ends. The CDR3 protein is CASSPRGRGYQETQYF. CDR3 bases: TGCGCCAGCAGCCCCAGAGGGAGAGGGTACCAAGAGACCCAGTACTTC.

CDR3 region: CASSLGSGTSNTEAFF. The CDR3 nucleotides read TGCGCCAGCAGCTTGGGGTCCGGGACATCTAACACTGAAGCTTTCTTT. The V gene is TRBV5-1, the J gene TRBJ1-1; maybe TRBD1 (6 bases). This CDR3 region has 16 residues. CDR1 SGHRS and CDR2 YFSETQ come from the germline V gene. V was clipped by 0 bases and J by 2 bases, with 14 bases between them.

This clone was picked up one time. The V and J genes are TRBV11-3 and TRBJ2-7; 10 nucleotides agree with TRBD1. With 5 bases clipped from V and 5 bases from J, the junction kept 9 bases outside the gene matches. Germline-derived CDR1 and CDR2 are SGHNT and YENEEA. This CDR3 has 15 amino acids. The CDR3 reads CASSPGTGETNEQYF. The CDR3 nucleotides are TGTGCCAGCAGCCCCGGGACAGGGGAGACTAACGAGCAGTACTTC.

The genes are TRBV5-6 and TRBJ2-5; D is possibly TRBD2 (5 bases). The CDR3 runs to 15 residues. Germline values: CDR1 SGHDT, CDR2 YYEEEE. V was cut by 5 bases and J by 2 bases, with 16 bases left in between. In DNA, the CDR3 is TGTGCCAGCAGTTCCTTAGGCGGGCAGCAAGAGACCCAGTACTTC. As protein: CASSSLGGQQETQYF.

This chain joins TRBV11-2 and TRBJ1-6, with D maybe TRBD1 (5 bases). Germline CDR1 reads SGHAT; CDR2 reads FQNNGV. The CDR3 covers 14 residues. V lost 5 bases and J lost 8, with 13 bases in between. The CDR3 region is CASSPRWGDSPLHF. DNA for the CDR3: TGTGCCAGCAGCCCCCGGTGGGGGGATTCACCCCTCCACTTT.

The chain carries TRBV5-5 and TRBJ1-5; a weak D match, TRBD1 (6 bases). CDR1 SGHKS and CDR2 YYEKEE come from the germline V gene (reference sequence). V was clipped by 0 bases and J by 4 bases, with 8 bases between them. The CDR3 is made up of 14 amino acids. This CDR3 is CASSLDRENQPQHF. CDR3 DNA: TGTGCCAGCAGCTTGGACAGGGAAAATCAGCCCCAGCATTTT.